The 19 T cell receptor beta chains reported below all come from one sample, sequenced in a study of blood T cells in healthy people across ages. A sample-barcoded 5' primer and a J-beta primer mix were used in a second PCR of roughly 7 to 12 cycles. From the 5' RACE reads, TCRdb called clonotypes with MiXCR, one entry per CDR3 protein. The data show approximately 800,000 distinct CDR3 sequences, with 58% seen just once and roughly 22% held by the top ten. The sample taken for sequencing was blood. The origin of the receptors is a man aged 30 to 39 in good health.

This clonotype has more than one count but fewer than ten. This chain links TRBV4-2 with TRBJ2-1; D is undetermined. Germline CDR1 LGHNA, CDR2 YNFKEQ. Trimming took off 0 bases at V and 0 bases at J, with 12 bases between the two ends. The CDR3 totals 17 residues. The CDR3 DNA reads TGTGCCAGCAGCCAAGATCCGCCTGTTGACTCCTACAATGAGCAGTTCTTC. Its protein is CASSQDPPVDSYNEQFF.

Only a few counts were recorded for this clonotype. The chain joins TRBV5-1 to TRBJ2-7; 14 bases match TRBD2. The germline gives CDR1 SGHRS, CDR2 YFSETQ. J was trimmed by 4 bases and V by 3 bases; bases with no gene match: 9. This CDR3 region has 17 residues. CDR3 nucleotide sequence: TGCGCCAGCAGCTACGGGACTAGCGGGAGTCCTAAGTACGAGCAGTACTTC. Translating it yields CASSYGTSGSPKYEQYF. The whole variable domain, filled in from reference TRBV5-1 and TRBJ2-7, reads KAGVTQTPRYLIKTRGQQVTLSCSPISGHRSVSWYQQTPGQGLQFLFEYFSETQRNKGNFPGRFSGRQFSNSRSEMNVSTLELGDSALYLCASSYGTSGSPKYEQYFGPGTRLTVT.

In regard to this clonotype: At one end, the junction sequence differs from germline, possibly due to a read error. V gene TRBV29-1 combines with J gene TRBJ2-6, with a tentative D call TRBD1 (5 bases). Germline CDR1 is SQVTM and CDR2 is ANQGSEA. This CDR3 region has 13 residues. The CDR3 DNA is TGCAGCGTTCTGGTCTCTGGGGCCAACGTCCCGACTTTC. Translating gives CSVLVSGANVPTF.

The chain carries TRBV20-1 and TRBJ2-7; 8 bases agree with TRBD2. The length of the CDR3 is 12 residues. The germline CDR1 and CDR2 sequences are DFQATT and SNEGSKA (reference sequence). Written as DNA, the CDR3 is TGCAGCGGGAGGGCGGATTACAATGAGCAGTACTTC. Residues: CSGRADYNEQYF.

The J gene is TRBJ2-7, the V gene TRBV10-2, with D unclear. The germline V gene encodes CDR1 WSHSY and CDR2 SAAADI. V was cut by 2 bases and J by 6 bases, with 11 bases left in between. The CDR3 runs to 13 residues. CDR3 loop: CASSEIRYREQYF. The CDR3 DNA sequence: TGCGCCAGCAGTGAGATCAGGTACCGCGAGCAGTACTTC.

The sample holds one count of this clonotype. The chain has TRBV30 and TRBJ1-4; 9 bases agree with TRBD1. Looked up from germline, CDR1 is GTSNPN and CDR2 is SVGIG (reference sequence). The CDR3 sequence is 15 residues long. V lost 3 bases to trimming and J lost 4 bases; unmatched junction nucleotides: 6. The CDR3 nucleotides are TGTGCCTGGAGCCCAGGGGGACAGGGTAATGAAAAACTGTTTTTT. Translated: CAWSPGGQGNEKLFF.

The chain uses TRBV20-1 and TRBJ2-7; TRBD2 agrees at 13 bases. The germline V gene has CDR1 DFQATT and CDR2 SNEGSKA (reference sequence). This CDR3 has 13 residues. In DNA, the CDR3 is TGCACCCCGGGGGGACTAGCGGGAAACGAGCAGTACTTC. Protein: CTPGGLAGNEQYF.

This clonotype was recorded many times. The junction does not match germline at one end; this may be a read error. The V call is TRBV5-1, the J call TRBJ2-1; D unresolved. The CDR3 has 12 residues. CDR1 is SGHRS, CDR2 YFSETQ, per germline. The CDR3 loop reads CASSLDGNEQFF. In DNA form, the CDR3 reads TGTGCCAGCAGCTTAGACGGCAATGAGCAGTTCTTC.

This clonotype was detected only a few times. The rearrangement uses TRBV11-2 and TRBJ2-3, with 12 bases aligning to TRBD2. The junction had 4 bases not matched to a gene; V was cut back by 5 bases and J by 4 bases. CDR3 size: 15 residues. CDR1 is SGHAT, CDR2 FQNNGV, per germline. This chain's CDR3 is CASSALAGGPDTQYF. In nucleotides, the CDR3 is TGTGCCAGCAGCGCGCTAGCGGGAGGGCCAGATACGCAGTATTTT.

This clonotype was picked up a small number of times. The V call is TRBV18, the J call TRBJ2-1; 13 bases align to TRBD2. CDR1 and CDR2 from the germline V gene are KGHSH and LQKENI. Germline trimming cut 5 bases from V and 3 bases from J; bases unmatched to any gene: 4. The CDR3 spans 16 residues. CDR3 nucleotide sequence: TGTGCCAGCTCAGGGGGACTAGCGGGGTTCTACAATGAGCAGTTCTTC. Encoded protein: CASSGGLAGFYNEQFF.

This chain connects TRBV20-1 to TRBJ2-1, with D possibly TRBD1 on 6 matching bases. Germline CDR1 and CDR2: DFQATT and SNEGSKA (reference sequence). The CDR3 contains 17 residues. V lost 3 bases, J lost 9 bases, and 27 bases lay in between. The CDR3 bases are TGCAGTGCTAGCACCTACGACGTGCCTAAGGGGGTCGGTGAGCAGTTCTTC. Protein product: CSASTYDVPKGVGEQFF.

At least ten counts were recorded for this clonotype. The CDR3 DNA reads as TGCAGTGCCATACTAGCGACTGCTGGCACAGATACGCAGTATTTT. Its protein is CSAILATAGTDTQYF. The rearrangement uses TRBV20-1 and TRBJ2-3, with 7 bases aligning to TRBD2. The CDR3 is made up of 15 amino acids. V lost 6 bases and J lost 1; bases outside the gene matches: 10. From germline, CDR1 is DFQATT and CDR2 SNEGSKA (reference sequence).

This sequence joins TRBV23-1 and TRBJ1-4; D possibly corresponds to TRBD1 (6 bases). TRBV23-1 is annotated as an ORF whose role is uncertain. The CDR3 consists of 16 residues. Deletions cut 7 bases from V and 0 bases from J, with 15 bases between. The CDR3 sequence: CASTLDRNATNEKLFF. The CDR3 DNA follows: TGCGCCAGCACCTTGGACAGAAATGCAACTAATGAAAAACTGTTTTTT.

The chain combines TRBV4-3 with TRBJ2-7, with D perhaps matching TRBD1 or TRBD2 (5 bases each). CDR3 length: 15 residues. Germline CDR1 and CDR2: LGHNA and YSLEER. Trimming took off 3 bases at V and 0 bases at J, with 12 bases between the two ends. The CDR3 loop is CASSQGPEASYEQYF. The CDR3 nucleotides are TGCGCCAGCAGCCAGGGACCGGAGGCCTCCTACGAGCAGTACTTC.

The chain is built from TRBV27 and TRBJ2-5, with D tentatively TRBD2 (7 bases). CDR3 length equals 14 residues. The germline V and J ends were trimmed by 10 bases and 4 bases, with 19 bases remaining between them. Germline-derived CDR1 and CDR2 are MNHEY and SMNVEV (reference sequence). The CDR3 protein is CANPPPGGGETQYF. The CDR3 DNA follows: TGTGCCAACCCCCCGCCGGGGGGCGGAGAGACCCAGTACTTC.

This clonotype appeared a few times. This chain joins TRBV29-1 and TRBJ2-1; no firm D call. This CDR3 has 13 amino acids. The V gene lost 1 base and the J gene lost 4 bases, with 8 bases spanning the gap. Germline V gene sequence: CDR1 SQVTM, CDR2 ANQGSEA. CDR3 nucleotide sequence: TGCAGCGTTGAAGGTCTCGCGTACAATGAGCAGTTCTTC. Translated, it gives CSVEGLAYNEQFF.

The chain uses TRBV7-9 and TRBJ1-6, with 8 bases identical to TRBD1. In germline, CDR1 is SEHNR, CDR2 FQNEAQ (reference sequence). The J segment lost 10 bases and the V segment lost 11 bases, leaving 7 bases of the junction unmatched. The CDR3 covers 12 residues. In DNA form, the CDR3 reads TGTGCCGGCGGACAGGGAGACTCACCCCTCCACTTT. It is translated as CAGGQGDSPLHF.

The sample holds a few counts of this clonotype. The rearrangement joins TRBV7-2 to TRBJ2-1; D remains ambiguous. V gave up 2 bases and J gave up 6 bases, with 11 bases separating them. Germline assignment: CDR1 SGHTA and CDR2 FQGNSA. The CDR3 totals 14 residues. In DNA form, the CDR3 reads TGTGCCAGCAGCTTATATAGCCCCAGCAATGAGCAGTTCTTC. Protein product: CASSLYSPSNEQFF.

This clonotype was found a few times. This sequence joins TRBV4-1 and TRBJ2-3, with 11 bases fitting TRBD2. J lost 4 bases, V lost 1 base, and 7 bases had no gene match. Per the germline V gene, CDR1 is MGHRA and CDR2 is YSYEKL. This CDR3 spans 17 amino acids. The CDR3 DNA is TGCGCCAGCAGCCAAGGCCCAACTAGCGGGGGTGCAGATACGCAGTATTTT. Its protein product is CASSQGPTSGGADTQYF.